What follows are 15 T cell receptor beta chains derived from one specimen sequenced in a study of vaccination and CD4 T cells after COVID-19. Once obtained from cultured CD4+ T cells, the DNA was sequenced using the Oncomine TCR Beta short-read assay. Via MiXCR, TCRdb re-called the PCR reads, giving one row per CDR3 protein. Here the sample spans several thousand distinct CDR3 sequences, approximately 58% being singletons. Their antigen targets remain unknown. This sample's treatment: roughly 10-day PBMC culture with coronavirus spike peptide pools or control peptides (ViraFEST assay). Source material: CD4+ T cells from blood, cultured in vitro. The receptors were gathered from a human donor who had recovered from COVID-19.

The CDR3, as DNA: TGTGCCAGCAGCCCCAAGACTAGCGGGGCAACTTACGAGCAGTACTTC. The encoded protein is CASSPKTSGATYEQYF. This chain uses TRBV7-9 with TRBJ2-7, with 11 bases fitting TRBD2. CDR3 length equals 16 residues. Per germline, CDR1 SEHNR and CDR2 FQNEAQ (reference sequence). The ends lost 5 bases at V and 4 bases at J; junction bases unmatched: 10.

This clonotype has just a few counts. The rearrangement uses TRBV20-1 and TRBJ2-7, with 12 nucleotides matching TRBD2. The germline V gene encodes CDR1 DFQATT and CDR2 SNEGSKA (reference sequence). The CDR3 totals 15 residues. With V trimmed by 6 bases and J by 3 bases, 9 bases remained unmatched. CDR3 amino acids: CSAPPSGREHYEQYF. Here the CDR3 DNA reads TGCAGTGCCCCACCTAGCGGGAGGGAGCACTACGAGCAGTACTTC.

The J gene is TRBJ2-5, the V gene TRBV20-1, with 9 bases aligning to TRBD2. This CDR3 is built from 14 residues. V lost 6 bases and J lost 5; bases outside the gene matches: 10. Germline V CDR1 and CDR2: DFQATT, SNEGSKA (reference sequence). This chain's CDR3 is CSAKVSGRWETQYF. The CDR3 nucleotides read TGCAGTGCAAAGGTCAGCGGGAGGTGGGAGACCCAGTACTTC.

V usage is TRBV7-6 and J usage is TRBJ2-1; 8 nucleotides align to TRBD2. CDR1 and CDR2 from the germline V gene are SGHVS and FNYEAQ. CDR3 size: 15 residues. V gave up 6 bases and J gave up 5 bases; unmatched junction bases: 9. The CDR3 bases are TGTGCCAGCAGGTCCCAAGCGGGAGTAGACAATGAGCAGTTCTTC. Protein sequence: CASRSQAGVDNEQFF.

This clonotype was seen a single time. The genes are TRBV28 and TRBJ1-5, with a weak D call TRBD1 (6 bases). The CDR3 extends over 16 amino acids. V shed 6 bases and J shed 2 bases, with 17 bases lying between them. Germline V gene lookup returns CDR1 MDHEN and CDR2 SYDVKM. The CDR3 bases are TGTGCCAGCAGCTCCGGGACACGTGGTGGCAATCAGCCCCAGCATTTT. Its translation: CASSSGTRGGNQPQHF.

J is TRBJ2-5 and V is TRBV7-9, with a weak D call TRBD1 (6 bases). Trimming took off 3 bases at V and 3 bases at J, with 17 bases between the two ends. This CDR3 is 16 amino acids long. CDR1 SEHNR and CDR2 FQNEAQ come from the germline V gene (reference sequence). CDR3 loop: CASSLPGPTGKETQYF. The CDR3 bases are TGTGCCAGCAGCTTGCCTGGGCCCACAGGGAAAGAGACCCAGTACTTC.

The chain has TRBV24-1 and TRBJ1-5; D not resolved. CDR3 length: 13 amino acids. V was clipped by 7 bases and J by 3 bases, with 9 bases between them. Germline lookup yields CDR1 KGHDR and CDR2 SFDVKD. In DNA form, the CDR3 reads TGTGCCACCAGGGACGGGGTCAATCAGCCCCAGCATTTT. Its protein product is CATRDGVNQPQHF.

The chain has TRBV6-1 and TRBJ1-2; tentative D call: TRBD1 (6 bases). The CDR3 spans 13 residues. Looked up from germline, CDR1 is MNHNS and CDR2 is SASEGT. The ends were cut back, 5 bases at V and 7 bases at J, with 14 bases in the middle. This chain's CDR3 is CASSLQGSGGYTF. CDR3 DNA sequence: TGTGCCAGCAGTCTCCAGGGGTCTGGTGGCTACACCTTC.

The table lists this clonotype with a count of one. CDR3 coding DNA: TGTGCCAGCAGCTCAATGAGCAATCAGCCCCAGCATTTT. Encoded protein: CASSSMSNQPQHF. The gene calls are TRBV7-2 and TRBJ1-5; unclear D gene. The CDR3 runs to 13 residues. CDR1 and CDR2 from the germline V gene are SGHTA and FQGNSA. The germline V and J ends were trimmed by 4 bases and 1 base, with 5 bases remaining between them.

The rearrangement uses TRBV10-2 and TRBJ2-5; D unclear. This CDR3 is built from 13 residues. V was clipped by 3 bases and J by 4 bases, with 9 bases between them. Germline V gene lookup returns CDR1 WSHSY and CDR2 SAAADI. The CDR3 DNA reads TGCGCCAGCAGTGACCCCAATCCAGAGACCCAGTACTTC. This encodes CASSDPNPETQYF.

The chain joins TRBV20-1 to TRBJ1-1; 7 nucleotides align to TRBD1. The CDR3 sequence is 11 residues long. The V and J ends lost 8 bases and 9 bases, in that order; junction bases with no gene match: 9. Germline lookup yields CDR1 DFQATT and CDR2 SNEGSKA (reference sequence). Here the CDR3 reads CSPPEGGKAFF. In DNA, the CDR3 is TGCAGTCCCCCTGAAGGGGGCAAAGCTTTCTTT.

The gene calls are TRBV7-8 and TRBJ2-7; D remains ambiguous. Germline V CDR1 and CDR2: SGHVS, FQNEAQ. The CDR3 is made up of 13 amino acids. Trimming removed 5 bases at V and 8 bases at J, with 16 bases between. The CDR3 region has the DNA TGTGCCAGCAGCGCACGCCTCCCTGGCAAGCAGTACTTC. Its translation: CASSARLPGKQYF. Variable domain in full (rest from reference TRBV7-8 and TRBJ2-7): GAGVSQSPRYKVAKRGQDVALRCDPISGHVSLFWYQQALGQGPEFLTYFQNEAQLDKSGLPSDRFFAERPEGSVSTLKIQRTQQEDSAVYLCASSARLPGKQYFGPGTRLTVT.

The rearrangement uses TRBV6-4 and TRBJ1-2; 8 bases match TRBD1. The V and J ends lost 0 bases and 8 bases, in that order; junction bases with no gene match: 2. Germline V gene sequence: CDR1 MRHNA, CDR2 SNTAGT. The CDR3 is 13 residues long. DNA of the CDR3: TGTGCCAGCAGTGACTCTACAGGGGGAGGCTACACCTTC. Translated, it gives CASSDSTGGGYTF.

V usage is TRBV15 and J usage is TRBJ1-2, with D hard to call. The V gene lost 0 bases and the J gene lost 6 bases, with 11 bases spanning the gap. The CDR3 is made up of 14 amino acids. Germline CDR1 reads LNHNV; CDR2 reads YYDKDF (reference sequence). The CDR3 nucleotides read TGTGCCACCAGCAGAGATTTCGGAAGTAATGGCTACACCTTC. Amino acid sequence: CATSRDFGSNGYTF.

The chain recombines TRBV27 with TRBJ2-7; TRBD2 is a possible D gene (5 bases). The CDR3 spans 15 residues. Germline assignment: CDR1 MNHEY and CDR2 SMNVEV (reference sequence). V was cut by 5 bases and J by 4 bases, with 18 bases left in between. This CDR3 is CASSPQTTRQYEQYF. The DNA for the CDR3 is TGTGCCAGCAGTCCCCAGACTACACGGCAATACGAGCAGTACTTC.